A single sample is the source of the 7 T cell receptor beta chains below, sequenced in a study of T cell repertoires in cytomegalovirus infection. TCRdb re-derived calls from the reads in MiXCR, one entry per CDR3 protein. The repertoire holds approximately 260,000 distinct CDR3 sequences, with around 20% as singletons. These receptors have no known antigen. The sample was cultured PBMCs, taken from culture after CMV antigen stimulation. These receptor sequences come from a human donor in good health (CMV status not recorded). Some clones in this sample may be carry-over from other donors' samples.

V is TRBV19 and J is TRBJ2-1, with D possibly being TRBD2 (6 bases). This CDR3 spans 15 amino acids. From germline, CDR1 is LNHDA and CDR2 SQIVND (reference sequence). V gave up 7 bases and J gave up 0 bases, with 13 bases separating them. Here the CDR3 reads CASTLAVSSYNEQFF. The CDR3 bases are TGTGCCAGTACCTTAGCGGTCTCCTCCTACAATGAGCAGTTCTTC.

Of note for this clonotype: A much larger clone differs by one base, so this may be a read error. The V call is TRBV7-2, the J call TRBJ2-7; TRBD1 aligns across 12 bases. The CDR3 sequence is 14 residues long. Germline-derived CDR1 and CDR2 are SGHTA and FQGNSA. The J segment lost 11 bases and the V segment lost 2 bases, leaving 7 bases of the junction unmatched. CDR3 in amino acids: CASSLPPGQGAEYF. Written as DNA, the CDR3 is TGTGCCAGCAGCTTACCACCGGGACAGGGGGCGGAGTACTTC.

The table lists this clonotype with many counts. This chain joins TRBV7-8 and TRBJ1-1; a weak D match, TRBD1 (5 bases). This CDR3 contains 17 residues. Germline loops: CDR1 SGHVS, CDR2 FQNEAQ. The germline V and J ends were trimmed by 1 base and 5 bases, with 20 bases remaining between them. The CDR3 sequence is CASSLEWRGTAGTEAFF. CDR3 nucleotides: TGTGCCAGCAGCTTAGAGTGGCGGGGCACGGCGGGGACTGAAGCTTTCTTT.

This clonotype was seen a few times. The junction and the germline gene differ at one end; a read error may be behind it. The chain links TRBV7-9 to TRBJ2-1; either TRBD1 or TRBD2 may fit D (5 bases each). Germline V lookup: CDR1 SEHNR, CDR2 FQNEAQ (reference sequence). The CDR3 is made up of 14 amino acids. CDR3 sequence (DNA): TGTGCCAGCAGTTTAGACAGTGGGAGTATTGGGCAGTTCTTC. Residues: CASSLDSGSIGQFF.

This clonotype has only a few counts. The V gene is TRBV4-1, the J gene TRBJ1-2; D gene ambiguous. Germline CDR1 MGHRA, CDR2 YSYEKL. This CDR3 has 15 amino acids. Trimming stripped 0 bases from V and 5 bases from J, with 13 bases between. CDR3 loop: CASSQESVTNYGYTF. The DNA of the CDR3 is TGCGCCAGCAGCCAAGAGTCTGTGACCAATTATGGCTACACCTTC.

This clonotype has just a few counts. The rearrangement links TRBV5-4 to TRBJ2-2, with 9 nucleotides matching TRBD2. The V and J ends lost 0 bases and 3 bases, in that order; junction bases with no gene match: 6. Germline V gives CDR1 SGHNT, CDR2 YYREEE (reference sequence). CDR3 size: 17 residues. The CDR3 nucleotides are TGTGCCAGCAGCTTGGCCTGGCGGGAGGGCTACACCGGGGAGCTGTTTTTT. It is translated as CASSLAWREGYTGELFF.

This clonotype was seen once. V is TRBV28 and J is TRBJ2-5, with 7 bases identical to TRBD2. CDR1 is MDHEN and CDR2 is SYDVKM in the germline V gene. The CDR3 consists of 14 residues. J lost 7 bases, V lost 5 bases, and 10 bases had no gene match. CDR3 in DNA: TGTGCCAGCAGTCTCGGAATAGGGAGGGGGACCCAGTACTTC. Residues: CASSLGIGRGTQYF.